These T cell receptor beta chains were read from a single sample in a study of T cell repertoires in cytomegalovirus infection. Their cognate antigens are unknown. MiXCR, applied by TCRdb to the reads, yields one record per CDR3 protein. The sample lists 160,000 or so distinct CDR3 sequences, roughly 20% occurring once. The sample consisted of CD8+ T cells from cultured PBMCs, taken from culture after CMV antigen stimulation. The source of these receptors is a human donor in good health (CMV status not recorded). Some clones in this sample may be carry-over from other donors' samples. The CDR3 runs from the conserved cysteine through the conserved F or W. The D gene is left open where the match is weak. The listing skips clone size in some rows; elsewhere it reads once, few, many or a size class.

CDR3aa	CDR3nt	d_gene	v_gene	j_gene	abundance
CASSLLPQGGHEQYF	TGTGCCAGCAGCCTTTTACCCCAGGGGGGACACGAGCAGTACTTC	-	TRBV7-2	TRBJ2-7	-
CASSSRTGTNEKLFF	TGTGCCAGCAGTTCCCGGACAGGGACTAATGAAAAACTGTTTTTT	TRBD1	TRBV27	TRBJ1-4	few
CASSLSGAGNTEAFF	TGTGCCAGCAGTTTATCCGGGGCGGGAAACACTGAAGCTTTCTTT	-	TRBV27	TRBJ1-1	many
CASSLGLYYGYTF	TGTGCCAGCAGCTTAGGTCTATACTATGGCTACACCTTC	-	TRBV7-2	TRBJ1-2	many
CASSLPDRVAFF	TGTGCCAGCAGCTTACCGGACAGGGTGGCTTTCTTT	TRBD1	TRBV7-9	TRBJ1-1	many
CASSQGTLGQGAYGYTF	TGTGCCAGCAGCCAGGGGACCTTGGGACAGGGGGCCTATGGCTACACCTTC	TRBD1	TRBV4-2	TRBJ1-2	-
CASSPRVANTEAFF	TGTGCCAGTAGCCCCAGAGTGGCGAACACTGAAGCTTTCTTT	-	TRBV19	TRBJ1-1	few
CASSQEPGLLSVLSYNEQFF	TGCGCCAGCAGCCAAGAACCGGGACTACTATCGGTTCTCTCTTACAATGAGCAGTTCTTC	TRBD2	TRBV4-3	TRBJ2-1	few
CASSLDQELNTEAFF	TGTGCCAGCAGTTTAGACCAGGAGCTGAACACTGAAGCTTTCTTT	-	TRBV12-3/TRBV12-4	TRBJ1-1	many
CATSGGTEPYEQYF	TGTGCCACCAGCGGCGGGACAGAGCCCTACGAGCAGTACTTC	-	TRBV15	TRBJ2-7	many
CASSTLPGQGINIQYF	TGTGCCAGTAGTACCCTACCGGGACAGGGAATAAACATTCAGTACTTC	TRBD1	TRBV19	TRBJ2-4	-
CASSPSGTFYTQYF	TGTGCCAGCAGCCCTTCCGGGACATTCTATACGCAGTATTTT	-	TRBV11-2	TRBJ2-3	few
CASSLASGGPGGEQYF	TGTGCCAGCAGCTTAGCTAGCGGGGGGCCGGGGGGGGAGCAGTACTTC	TRBD2	TRBV7-9	TRBJ2-7	-
CASSQEVGDGYTF	TGTGCCAGCAGCCAAGAGGTAGGGGACGGCTACACCTTC	-	TRBV4-2	TRBJ1-2	few
CASSPLFGQSNTEAFF	TGTGCCAGCAGCCCCCTATTCGGCCAGTCAAACACTGAAGCTTTCTTT	-	TRBV7-2	TRBJ1-1	few
CASSLPGRLGTDTQYF	TGTGCCAGCAGTCTTCCGGGGAGATTAGGCACAGATACGCAGTATTTT	-	TRBV7-8	TRBJ2-3	-
CATSREGESTYNEQFF	TGTGCCACCAGCAGAGAGGGTGAGTCCACCTACAATGAGCAGTTCTTC	-	TRBV15	TRBJ2-1	-
CASSRPGPPVF	TGTGCCAGCAGCCGTCCGGGACCGCCGGTCTTC	-	TRBV7-2	TRBJ2-1	-
CSALGGVSNEQFF	TGCAGCGCCCTCGGGGGGGTCTCCAATGAGCAGTTCTTC	TRBD2	TRBV29-1	TRBJ2-1	few
CASSGGRVNEQFF	TGTGCCAGCAGCGGGGGGCGCGTCAATGAGCAGTTCTTC	-	TRBV11-1	TRBJ2-1	-
CASSQDGELSEQYF	TGCGCCAGCAGCCAAGATGGTGAACTCTCCGAGCAGTACTTC	-	TRBV4-3	TRBJ2-7	few
CASSLEGDRYNEKLFF	TGTGCCAGCAGCTTAGAAGGGGACAGATATAATGAAAAACTGTTTTTT	TRBD1	TRBV7-2	TRBJ1-4	-
CASAIGGNYEQYF	TGCGCCAGCGCGATAGGCGGTAACTACGAGCAGTACTTC	-	TRBV4-1	TRBJ2-7	few
CASSLASGSTDTQYF	TGTGCCAGCAGCTTGGCTAGCGGTAGCACAGATACGCAGTATTTT	TRBD2	TRBV7-9	TRBJ2-3	-
CASSSGLAGAVSSYEQYF	TGTGCCAGCAGCTCGGGACTAGCGGGGGCTGTTAGCTCCTACGAGCAGTACTTC	TRBD2	TRBV7-8	TRBJ2-7	once
CASSHFPIIRTNTEAFF	TGTGCCAGCAGCCACTTCCCGATAATAAGGACGAACACTGAAGCTTTCTTT	-	TRBV11-2	TRBJ1-1	-
CATSDGNEQFF	TGTGCCACCAGTGACGGGAATGAGCAGTTCTTC	-	TRBV24-1	TRBJ2-1	few
CASSVEGVIQETQYF	TGTGCCAGCAGCGTAGAGGGGGTAATCCAAGAGACCCAGTACTTC	-	TRBV9	TRBJ2-5	-
CAISVGGSEQYF	TGTGCCATCAGTGTAGGGGGGAGCGAGCAGTACTTC	-	TRBV10-3	TRBJ2-7	-
CASSSREAFF	TGTGCCAGCAGTTCCCGAGAAGCTTTCTTT	-	TRBV12-3/TRBV12-4	TRBJ1-1	-
CAISGIQGARTEAFF	TGTGCCATCAGTGGGATACAGGGGGCGAGGACTGAAGCTTTCTTT	TRBD1	TRBV10-3	TRBJ1-1	-
CSASGGQAFF	TGCAGTGCTAGCGGGGGGCAGGCTTTCTTT	-	TRBV20-1	TRBJ1-1	many
CASSLRTHNEQFF	TGTGCCAGCAGCTTAAGGACCCACAATGAGCAGTTCTTC	-	TRBV7-2	TRBJ2-1	few
CASSFPREQSGELFF	TGTGCCAGCAGCTTTCCCCGGGAGCAGTCCGGGGAGCTGTTTTTT	-	TRBV7-8	TRBJ2-2	-
CASRGSPLHF	TGTGCCAGCCGCGGATCACCCCTCCACTTT	-	TRBV6-6	TRBJ1-6	few
CASSFLADPADEQFF	TGCGCCAGCAGCTTCCTAGCGGACCCGGCGGATGAGCAGTTCTTC	TRBD2	TRBV5-1	TRBJ2-1	-
CASSGLAGASTYEQYF	TGTGCCAGCAGCGGACTAGCGGGGGCAAGCACCTACGAGCAGTACTTC	TRBD2	TRBV7-6	TRBJ2-7	-
CASTPGGLGEQYF	TGTGCCAGCACCCCCGGCGGACTCGGCGAGCAGTACTTC	-	TRBV7-2	TRBJ2-7	-
CASSLRLAGGNEQFF	TGTGCCAGCAGCTTGAGACTAGCGGGGGGAAATGAGCAGTTCTTC	TRBD2	TRBV7-8	TRBJ2-1	-
CASSSWGQGEEISYGYTF	TGTGCCAGCAGCAGCTGGGGACAGGGGGAAGAGATTAGCTATGGCTACACCTTC	TRBD1	TRBV28	TRBJ1-2	-
CASSLGDRGGTEAFF	TGTGCCAGCAGCTTGGGCGACAGGGGAGGAACTGAAGCTTTCTTT	TRBD1	TRBV5-5	TRBJ1-1	few
CASSSSISGDYNEQFF	TGTGCCAGCAGCTCCTCGATTAGCGGGGACTACAATGAGCAGTTCTTC	TRBD2	TRBV7-2	TRBJ2-1	-
CASSLRGRVDEQYF	TGTGCCAGCAGCCTCCGTGGCAGGGTCGACGAGCAGTACTTC	-	TRBV7-9	TRBJ2-7	-
CASSPWDRDEQYF	TGCGCCAGCAGCCCGTGGGACAGGGACGAGCAGTACTTC	TRBD1	TRBV4-1	TRBJ2-7	few
CASRRTQGWGGSNQPQHF	TGTGCCAGCAGGCGGACACAGGGCTGGGGAGGGAGCAATCAGCCCCAGCATTTT	-	TRBV27	TRBJ1-5	-
CASSTTGGSSYEQYF	TGTGCCAGCAGCACCACCGGGGGAAGCTCCTACGAGCAGTACTTC	-	TRBV7-2	TRBJ2-7	-
CASSSRMGRAKNIQYF	TGTGCCAGCAGCTCTCGTATGGGGAGAGCCAAAAACATTCAGTACTTC	-	TRBV11-1	TRBJ2-4	-
CASSLDGDRGIYGYTF	TGTGCCAGCAGCCTAGACGGGGACAGGGGAATCTATGGCTACACCTTC	TRBD1	TRBV9	TRBJ1-2	-
CASSLQGASGYTF	TGTGCCAGCAGCCTACAGGGGGCTTCTGGCTACACCTTC	TRBD1	TRBV5-4	TRBJ1-2	-
CASSLARASSRYGYTF	TGTGCCAGCAGCTTAGCGCGGGCCTCCTCGCGCTATGGCTACACCTTC	-	TRBV7-2	TRBJ1-2	few